This T cell receptor (beta chain) is drawn from a study of blood T cell repertoires in COVID-19. As originally analysed: Scientists estimated how many nucleated cells there were by amplifying reference gene primers. Libraries were prepared by immunoSEQ multiplex PCR; TCRdb keeps only in-frame clonotypes and omits some of them. V, J and clone size are taken as reported in that table, and D and trimming were inferred from the DNA itself. The sample lists 210,000 or so clones, roughly 79% occurring once. Adults between roughly 18 and 90 years of age took part from under 30 US areas. The receptor comes from a woman aged 45-59 years with acute COVID-19. The sequencing input was PBMCs or T cells enriched from blood (not recorded which).

The CDR3 protein is CASSLSGTANSPLHF. Written as DNA, the CDR3 is TGTGCCAGCAGCTTGAGTGGGACAGCTAATTCACCCCTCCACTTT. V usage is TRBV7-3 and J usage is TRBJ1-6, with 7 bases that match TRBD1. Germline loops: CDR1 SGHTA, CDR2 FQGTGA. Germline trimming cut 3 bases from V and 6 bases from J; bases unmatched to any gene: 5. The CDR3 is made up of 15 amino acids. Supplemented by reference TRBV7-3 and TRBJ1-6, the full variable domain reads GAGVSQTPSNKVTEKGKYVELRCDPISGHTALYWYRQSLGQGPEFLIYFQGTGAADDSGLPNDRFFAVRPEGSVSTLKIQRTERGDSAVYLCASSLSGTANSPLHFGNGTRLTVT.